The source of this T cell receptor beta chain is a study of T cells in Graves' hyperthyroidism and ophthalmopathy. The study's findings and limits: Classification by a 13 V-J model distinguished ophthalmopathy from stable hyperthyroidism. Most thyroid-expanded clonotypes above 0.001 were also found in blood. Ophthalmopathy, as predicted by the model, came a median roughly 6.8 months after the prediction.

RNA transcripts were the template for amplifying TCR beta CDR3 regions. The study used the HTBI primer set for a first-round RT-PCR of the TCR CDR3. TCRdb called the multiplex PCR reads again in MiXCR, with one record for every CDR3 protein. Among roughly 570,000 distinct CDR3 sequences listed, 35% to 55% were seen once. Details on this clonotype: Its target is unknown.

Sequenced input: peripheral blood or thyroid tissue (not recorded which). The source of this sequence is an adult woman with Graves' disease, either hyperthyroidism or ophthalmopathy (not recorded which).

The CDR3 DNA is TGTGCCACCAGCAGAGATTCCCAGCCCCAGTACTTC. It translates to CATSRDSQPQYF. The chain couples TRBV15 to TRBJ2-5; D not certain. Trimming pared 0 bases from V and 9 bases from J, leaving 8 bases between. This CDR3 is built from 12 residues. The germline V gene encodes CDR1 LNHNV and CDR2 YYDKDF (reference sequence).